One sample yielded the 20 T cell receptor beta chains listed below, sequenced in a study of CD8+ T cells in alopecia areata (dated 2018 in TCRdb). The time point tag for this specimen amounts to: 4 weeks on oral tofacitinib. Read against the paper, the sample's treatment or condition label means: oral pan-JAK inhibitor, 5-10 mg twice daily. The library was made by the immunoSEQ multiplex PCR assay. To provide template for TCR sequencing, every sample had RNA extracted and reverse transcribed into cDNA. Sourced from immuneACCESS, this table was stored by TCRdb with only in-frame sequences that have V and J called. A share of the clones is absent; for the studies checked, an unresolved V gene accounts for under half, and the remainder has no known explanation. The sample includes about 200,000 clones, with 50% to 60% observed a single time. 1.5% to 2% of the sample is in the top ten clones. The sequencing used CD4+ T cells sorted from blood, collected at week 4, from a patient treated with tofacitinib. The receptors were gathered from a human donor with alopecia areata.

The V call is TRBV19, the J call TRBJ2-6; TRBD1 aligns across 9 bases. Trimming took 9 bases from V and 2 from J; bases not matched to a gene: 11. CDR1 LNHDA and CDR2 SQIVND come from the germline V gene (reference sequence). The CDR3 has 17 residues. CDR3 sequence (DNA): TGTGCCAGCCGAGCCGGGACAGGGAGGACTGGGGCCAACGTCCTGACTTTC. It codes for CASRAGTGRTGANVLTF.

This clone came up a few times. V gene TRBV2 combines with J gene TRBJ2-5, with a weak D call TRBD1 (6 bases). Trimming left V 5 bases short and J 4 bases short, with 8 bases between. The CDR3 contains 12 residues. Germline CDR1 reads SNHLY; CDR2 reads FYNNEI. CDR3 sequence (DNA): TGTGCCAGCAGTTGGGGGCGAGAGACCCAGTACTTC. Encoded protein: CASSWGRETQYF.

The genes are TRBV19 and TRBJ1-6; D not certain. The CDR3 consists of 14 residues. Germline V gene lookup returns CDR1 LNHDA and CDR2 SQIVND (reference sequence). Trimming took 3 bases from V and 4 from J, leaving 7 bases between them. DNA for the CDR3: TGTGCCAGTAGTATGGGCCCGTATAATTCACCCCTCCACTTT. It encodes CASSMGPYNSPLHF.

The chain couples TRBV30 to TRBJ1-1; D may be TRBD1 (5 bases). This CDR3 is built from 14 residues. V lost 8 bases, J lost 0 bases, and 16 bases lay in between. CDR1 GTSNPN and CDR2 SVGIG come from the germline V gene (reference sequence). CDR3 protein: CALDAGLMNTEAFF. DNA for the CDR3: TGTGCCCTAGATGCGGGGCTTATGAACACTGAAGCTTTCTTT.

This clone has just a few counts. This sequence joins TRBV9 and TRBJ1-1; D gene ambiguous. Germline V gene lookup returns CDR1 SGDLS and CDR2 YYNGEE. V dropped 1 base and J dropped 0 bases, with 4 bases sitting between them. The CDR3 consists of 13 residues. For the CDR3, the DNA is TGTGCCAGCAGCGTAACCTTGAACACTGAAGCTTTCTTT. This encodes CASSVTLNTEAFF.

The chain has TRBV11-2 and TRBJ2-7; the match to TRBD2 covers 7 bases. Trimming took 5 bases from V and 4 from J; bases not matched to a gene: 5. The CDR3 has 13 amino acids. CDR1 SGHAT and CDR2 FQNNGV come from the germline V gene. CDR3 bases: TGTGCCAGCAGCCCGGGACTACAGTACGAGCAGTACTTC. Translated: CASSPGLQYEQYF.

The chain recombines TRBV9 with TRBJ2-5, with 7 bases that match TRBD1. V lost 3 bases and J lost 5; bases outside the gene matches: 7. The CDR3 has 14 residues. Germline-derived CDR1 and CDR2 are SGDLS and YYNGEE. The CDR3 loop is CASSASQGMETQYF. The CDR3 bases are TGTGCCAGCAGCGCTTCACAGGGGATGGAGACCCAGTACTTC.

This clone was seen once. The chain combines TRBV6-5 with TRBJ1-1, with D tentatively TRBD1 (5 bases). V was trimmed by 7 bases and J by 9 bases, leaving 15 bases between them. CDR1 is MNHEY, CDR2 SVGAGI, per germline. The CDR3 is 12 residues long. DNA for the CDR3: TGTGCCAGCACCAACGGGGGGAAACAAGCTTTCTTT. Protein product: CASTNGGKQAFF.

The chain uses TRBV4-3 and TRBJ2-3; D is perhaps TRBD1 or TRBD2 (5 bases each). The V end was cut by 1 base, the J end by 0 bases, with 11 bases between. CDR1 is LGHNA and CDR2 is YSLEER in the germline V gene. This CDR3 region has 16 residues. The CDR3 reads CASSQGGSLSTDTQYF. CDR3 DNA: TGCGCCAGCAGCCAAGGGGGGTCACTTAGCACAGATACGCAGTATTTT.

This chain joins TRBV9 and TRBJ2-4; TRBD2 matches 8 bases. Germline trimming cut 0 bases from V and 6 bases from J; bases unmatched to any gene: 8. The V gene's germline CDR1 is SGDLS and CDR2 YYNGEE. The CDR3 has 16 amino acids. The CDR3 reads CASSVGTSFGGNIQYF. CDR3 DNA sequence: TGTGCCAGCAGCGTAGGGACTAGCTTTGGGGGAAACATTCAGTACTTC.

This clone was seen a few times. Additional DNA sequences in this sample encode the identical CDR3. This chain joins TRBV4-3 and TRBJ1-5; D not resolved. V was cut by 0 bases and J by 3 bases, with 3 bases left in between. CDR3 length equals 13 residues. Per germline, CDR1 LGHNA and CDR2 YSLEER. The CDR3 coding sequence is TGCGCCAGCAGCCAAGATGCCAATCAGCCCCAGCATTTT. It yields the protein CASSQDANQPQHF.

The chain joins TRBV30 to TRBJ1-2; D remains ambiguous. The V and J ends lost 1 base and 0 bases respectively, with 15 bases between them. The CDR3 is 16 amino acids. CDR1 and CDR2 from the germline V gene are GTSNPN and SVGIG (reference sequence). For the CDR3, the DNA is TGTGCCTGGAGTGGCGGCAGAGGGAGATCTAACTATGGCTACACCTTC. Its protein product is CAWSGGRGRSNYGYTF.

The chain has TRBV30 and TRBJ1-1, with no clear D. CDR1 and CDR2 from the germline V gene are GTSNPN and SVGIG (reference sequence). Trimming stripped 3 bases from V and 6 bases from J, with 11 bases between. This CDR3 is built from 12 residues. CDR3 loop: CAWRTRGSEAFF. The DNA of the CDR3 is TGTGCCTGGAGGACCCGAGGGTCTGAAGCTTTCTTT.

The sample holds a few counts of this clone. This chain connects TRBV29-1 to TRBJ1-5; D not resolved. V was trimmed by 8 bases and J by 1 base, leaving 6 bases between them. The CDR3 runs 11 residues. The germline CDR1 and CDR2 sequences are SQVTM and ANQGSEA. CDR3 coding DNA: TGCAGCCGCCACAGCAATCAGCCCCAGCATTTT. It is translated as CSRHSNQPQHF.

This chain joins TRBV6-1 and TRBJ1-5; 7 bases map to TRBD1. The CDR3 spans 14 residues. The V segment lost 10 bases and the J segment 1 base; nucleotides outside the gene matches: 7. Germline lookup yields CDR1 MNHNS and CDR2 SASEGT. In nucleotides, the CDR3 is TGTGCCACCAGACAGGGTTCGAGCAATCAGCCCCAGCATTTT. This gives the protein CATRQGSSNQPQHF.

This clone turned up a few times. The rearrangement uses TRBV4-3 and TRBJ1-1, with D perhaps TRBD1 (6 bases). Trimming pared 2 bases from V and 5 bases from J, leaving 9 bases between. The length of the CDR3 is 13 residues. CDR1 is LGHNA and CDR2 is YSLEER in the germline V gene. CDR3 in amino acids: CASSQKGGTEAFF. In nucleotides, the CDR3 is TGCGCCAGCAGCCAAAAGGGGGGAACTGAAGCTTTCTTT.

The chain couples TRBV29-1 to TRBJ1-1, with unresolved D. CDR3 length: 12 residues. Trimming pared 7 bases from V and 1 base from J, leaving 10 bases between. The germline gives CDR1 SQVTM, CDR2 ANQGSEA. CDR3 nucleotide sequence: TGCAGCGCTACACCAGGGAACACTGAAGCTTTCTTT. Its protein product is CSATPGNTEAFF.

This clone was seen a few times. The chain uses TRBV29-1 and TRBJ2-7; 9 nucleotides agree with TRBD1. V shed 5 bases, J shed 3 bases, and the junction held 8 bases outside the gene matches. The germline CDR1 and CDR2 sequences are SQVTM and ANQGSEA. The CDR3 consists of 14 residues. The CDR3 sequence: CSVSAGTGYYEQYF. DNA for the CDR3: TGCAGCGTTAGCGCCGGGACAGGGTACTACGAGCAGTACTTC.

V gene TRBV7-2 combines with J gene TRBJ2-7, with D perhaps matching TRBD2 (6 bases). The CDR3 totals 17 residues. Trimming took 1 base from V and 3 from J, leaving 19 bases between them. Per germline, CDR1 SGHTA and CDR2 FQGNSA. The CDR3 here is CASSLGLAAGRHYEQYF. In DNA form, the CDR3 reads TGTGCCAGCAGCTTAGGGTTGGCGGCGGGGCGCCACTACGAGCAGTACTTC.

The chain couples TRBV19 to TRBJ2-1; no definite D call. This CDR3 is built from 14 residues. V gave up 3 bases and J gave up 4 bases, with 10 bases separating them. Germline assignment: CDR1 LNHDA and CDR2 SQIVND (reference sequence). The CDR3 loop reads CASSIEVNYNEQFF. The CDR3 DNA is TGTGCCAGTAGTATCGAAGTGAATTACAATGAGCAGTTCTTC.